These T cell receptor beta chains were read from a single sample in a study of human T cells and chemical hapten exposure. TCRdb used MiXCR to reprocess the RACE reads, holding one entry per CDR3 protein. This table holds 60,000 to 90,000 distinct CDR3 sequences, approximately 8.6% found once. The sample consisted of whole blood. All receptors come from a female donor in good health. Some clones in this sample may be carry-over from other donors' samples. Both conserved end residues are part of each CDR3. A D gene is named only where the DNA matches it firmly. Expanded clones are given a class, and other clones once, few, many or no size at all.

V	size	D	J	DNA	CDR3
TRBV14	few	.	TRBJ1-2	TGTGCCAGCAGCCAACCCGTGGGACGATTGATATATGGCTACACCTTC	CASSQPVGRLIYGYTF
TRBV6-5	.	TRBD1	TRBJ1-1	TGTGCCAGCAGCTGGGACAGGGGCACTGAAGCTTTCTTT	CASSWDRGTEAFF
TRBV18	.	TRBD2	TRBJ2-7	TGTGCCAGCTCACCACTGCAAGCGGGGTTCTACGAGCAGTACTTC	CASSPLQAGFYEQYF
TRBV5-1	.	.	TRBJ2-3	TGCGCCAGCAGCTTGGTTCCCGGTAGTGCTGCTAGCACAGATACGCAGTATTTT	CASSLVPGSAASTDTQYF
TRBV2	many	.	TRBJ2-3	TGTGCCAGCAGTGACTTCCCCACAGATACGCAGTATTTT	CASSDFPTDTQYF
TRBV10-3	many	.	TRBJ2-7	TGTGCCATCAGTGAGTTCCCATTCCCGGGGTACGAGCAGTACTTC	CAISEFPFPGYEQYF
TRBV5-6	many	.	TRBJ2-7	TGTGCCAGCAGCTTTGGGGGGGCGGATCAGTACTTC	CASSFGGADQYF
TRBV20-1	.	TRBD2	TRBJ2-7	TGCAGTGCTAGAGATCTAGCGGGGGGGCAAATCGAGCAGTACTTC	CSARDLAGGQIEQYF
TRBV5-1	.	.	TRBJ2-1	TGCGCCAGCAGCTTGGGGGGGCCCAATGAGCAGTTCTTC	CASSLGGPNEQFF
TRBV12-3/TRBV12-4	few	TRBD1	TRBJ1-3	TGTGCCAGCAGTTTAGTGGCAGGGGGAACTGGAAACACCATATATTTT	CASSLVAGGTGNTIYF
TRBV29-1	few	TRBD1	TRBJ2-3	TGCAGCGTTGAAGAGCTCAGGACAGGGGGTGTAGATACGCAGTATTTT	CSVEELRTGGVDTQYF
TRBV27	many	.	TRBJ1-2	TGTGCCAGCAGTTTCTTCGGGACGGACGGCTACACCTTC	CASSFFGTDGYTF
TRBV28	many	.	TRBJ2-6	TGTGCCAGCAGTTTAGGGGGGACATACCTCTCTGGGGCCAACGTCCTGACTTTC	CASSLGGTYLSGANVLTF
TRBV10-3	few	TRBD2	TRBJ2-5	TGTGCCATCAGTGATCTTGATAGCGGGGGAGGATTGGAGACCCAGTACTTC	CAISDLDSGGGLETQYF
TRBV20-1	few	.	TRBJ2-4	TGCAGTGCGTTACAGGATCCCGGTGCCAAAAACATTCAGTACTTC	CSALQDPGAKNIQYF
TRBV12-3/TRBV12-4	few	.	TRBJ1-4	TGTGCCAGCAGACCTATGGACTCGGGGCATGAAAAACTGTTTTTT	CASRPMDSGHEKLFF
TRBV6-6	many	.	TRBJ2-3	TGTGCCAGCACACTAGGGGGATCGTCAGATACGCAGTATTTT	CASTLGGSSDTQYF
TRBV5-1	few	.	TRBJ1-1	TGCGCCAGCAGCTTGGGACGTAATCGCATGAACACTGAAGCTTTCTTT	CASSLGRNRMNTEAFF
TRBV27	many	TRBD2	TRBJ2-3	TGTGCCAGCAGTAAATTTGGACTAGCGGGGGGGCTGGTCACAGATACGCAGTATTTT	CASSKFGLAGGLVTDTQYF
TRBV4-2	few	.	TRBJ1-6	TGTGCCAGCAGCCCTCTAGCAGGGGACTCACCCCTCCACTTT	CASSPLAGDSPLHF
TRBV6-5	many	.	TRBJ1-1	TGTGCCAGCAGGATGAACACTGAAGCTTTCTTT	CASRMNTEAFF
TRBV5-1	many	TRBD1	TRBJ2-3	TGCGCCAGCAAACAGGGACAGGGTGAAGATACGCAGTATTTT	CASKQGQGEDTQYF
TRBV12-3/TRBV12-4	many	.	TRBJ2-7	TGTGCCAGCAGTCTAGCGAATTCCTACGAGCAGTACTTC	CASSLANSYEQYF
TRBV7-2	many	.	TRBJ2-3	TGTGCCAGCAGCTTAGAAATCCGCACAGATACGCAGTATTTT	CASSLEIRTDTQYF
TRBV11-2	few	.	TRBJ2-3	TGTGCCAGCAGCTTTTCAGGGGGGGCCGGGGTTGGCACAGATACGCAGTATTTT	CASSFSGGAGVGTDTQYF
TRBV20-1	few	.	TRBJ1-6	TGCAGTGCTGTGGGGGCGCGGAATTCACCCCTCCACTTT	CSAVGARNSPLHF
TRBV7-6	.	.	TRBJ2-6	TGTGCCAGCAGCTTATTACTTAGGGGCGCTGGGGCCAACGTCCTGACTTTC	CASSLLLRGAGANVLTF
TRBV6-6	.	.	TRBJ1-1	TGTGCCAGCAGTTACTGGCGGGGACTTGAAGCTTTCTTT	CASSYWRGLEAFF
TRBV6-5	.	.	TRBJ2-3	TGTGCCAGCAGTAGCGGGTCTAGCACAGATACGCAGTATTTT	CASSSGSSTDTQYF
TRBV6-1	.	.	TRBJ1-1	TGTGCCAGCACGGTGGGAGGCGTTGAAGCTTTCTTT	CASTVGGVEAFF